This T cell receptor beta chain was retrieved from a study of identical twins. Study results and limitations: Whereas memory repertoires showed no such difference, abundant cord blood beta clonotypes carried fewer insertions. Weaker excess twin sharing was observed in beta out-of-frame sequences.

Many counts were recorded for this clonotype. What it binds is unknown. The CDR3 contains 11 residues. Trimming removed 2 bases at V and 4 bases at J, with 2 bases between. From germline, CDR1 is MNHEY and CDR2 SVGAGI. A single record per CDR3 protein comes from TCRdb applying MiXCR to the 5' RACE reads. Counted here are about 290,000 distinct CDR3 sequences, roughly 10% occurring once; the ten biggest clones make up roughly 6.4%. These same records also appear under a second study, on yellow fever vaccine responses in identical twins.

The chain has TRBV6-5 and TRBJ2-5; D uncertain. This TCR was recovered from a young woman in good health. Sequenced: CD8+ T cells sorted from blood. This CDR3 reads CASSYGETQYF. The CDR3 DNA reads as TGTGCCAGCAGTTACGGAGAGACCCAGTACTTC.